This T cell receptor beta chain was identified in a study of T cells in Graves' hyperthyroidism and ophthalmopathy. This clonotype was counted at least ten times. Its specificity is unknown. Amplification yielded TCR beta CDR3 regions, with RNA transcripts as the source. First-round RT-PCR targeting the TCR CDR3 was performed with the HTBI primer set. TCRdb re-called the multiplex PCR reads with MiXCR, one entry per CDR3 protein. The table includes around 520,000 distinct CDR3 sequences, about 15% detected once. Stable hyperthyroidism: no ophthalmopathy progression over 18 months of follow-up. The CDR3 is 15 residues long. The V and J ends lost 5 bases and 2 bases, in that order; junction bases with no gene match: 8. Overall study results and limits: Researchers report that a 13 V-J model separated ophthalmopathy from stable hyperthyroidism.

The receptor was derived from a woman under 30 with Graves' hyperthyroidism. The sequencing sample was made of blood. The chain links TRBV12-3 or TRBV12-4 to TRBJ1-2; 7 bases match TRBD1. The CDR3 sequence: CASSDDRALNYGYTF. The DNA for the CDR3 is TGTGCCAGCAGTGATGACAGGGCCCTCAACTATGGCTACACCTTC.